This record covers a single TCR beta chain. These data are taken from a study of blood T cells in healthy people across ages. V shed 6 bases, J shed 9 bases, and the junction held 5 bases outside the gene matches. Germline CDR1 and CDR2: SNHLY and FYNNEI. This CDR3 spans 11 amino acids. Caucasian individuals from Russia who were healthy and aged about 6 to 95 acted as donors. Together with a sample-barcoded 5' primer, a J-beta primer mix was included in a second PCR lasting roughly 6 to 12 cycles. A tag from a template-switch adaptor with 12 random nucleotides marked each cDNA molecule. TCRdb reprocessed the 5' RACE reads via MiXCR and lists one record per CDR3 protein. The sample lists approximately 830,000 distinct CDR3 sequences, 62% seen once, with roughly 25% in the top ten.

The chain carries TRBV2 and TRBJ2-7; TRBD1 agrees at 7 bases. The sample comprised blood. This TCR derives from a man aged 25 to 40 in good health. CDR3 sequence reads: CASRGQSRQYF. As DNA, the CDR3 is TGTGCCAGCAGGGGACAGTCAAGGCAGTACTTC.